One T cell receptor (beta chain) is described in this entry. Its cognate antigen is unknown. Time point reported: sample taken at primary tumor resection. Researchers sequenced whole RNA taken from tumor, nontumor lung or frozen PBMC without sorting. The sample belongs to a study of spatial heterogeneity in lung cancer. Study at large: Raw sequencing reads included, on average, more than eight appearances of each unique TCR and UMI combination.

The CDR3 totals 16 residues. Trimming removed 2 bases at V and 0 bases at J, with 11 bases between. The germline CDR1 and CDR2 sequences are MNHNS and SASEGT. Study outcomes and limitations: Circulating ubiquitous expanded tumor TCRs were observed more frequently at resection than at follow-up.

TCRdb called the 5' RACE reads again in MiXCR, with one record for every CDR3 protein. The sample holds about 41,000 distinct CDR3 sequences, 10% to 15% seen once. Specimen: PBMCs, collected at surgery. This sequence was found in a female donor with early-stage non-small cell lung cancer. V is TRBV6-1 and J is TRBJ2-4, with a possible D match to TRBD2 (5 bases). The CDR3 loop is CASSERGSRAKNIQYF. In DNA, the CDR3 is TGTGCCAGCAGTGAAAGAGGGAGTAGAGCCAAAAACATTCAGTACTTC.